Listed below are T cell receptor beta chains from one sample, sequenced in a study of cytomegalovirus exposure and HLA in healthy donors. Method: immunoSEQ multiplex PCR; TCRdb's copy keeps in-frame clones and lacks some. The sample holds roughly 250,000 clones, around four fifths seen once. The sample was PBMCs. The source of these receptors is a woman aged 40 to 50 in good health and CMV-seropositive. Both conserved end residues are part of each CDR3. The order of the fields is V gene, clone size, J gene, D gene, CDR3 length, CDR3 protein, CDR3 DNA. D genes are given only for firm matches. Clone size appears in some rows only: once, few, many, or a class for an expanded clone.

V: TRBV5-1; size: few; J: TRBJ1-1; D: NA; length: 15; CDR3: CASSFAGLPNTEAFF; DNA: TGCGCCAGCAGCTTTGCGGGACTCCCGAACACTGAAGCTTTCTTT
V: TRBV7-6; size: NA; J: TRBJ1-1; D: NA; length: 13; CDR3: CASSQIKNTEAFF; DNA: TGTGCCAGCAGCCAAATCAAGAACACTGAAGCTTTCTTT
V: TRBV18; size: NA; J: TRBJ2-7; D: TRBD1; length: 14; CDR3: CASTQQGSLYEQYF; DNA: TGTGCCAGCACCCAACAGGGGTCTCTCTACGAGCAGTACTTC
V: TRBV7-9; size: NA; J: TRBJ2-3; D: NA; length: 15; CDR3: CASSPTSLKTDTQYF; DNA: TGTGCCAGCAGCCCGACTAGTTTGAAGACAGATACGCAGTATTTT
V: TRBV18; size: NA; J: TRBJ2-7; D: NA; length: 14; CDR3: CASSPPERGYEQYF; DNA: TGTGCCAGCTCACCACCGGAAAGGGGCTACGAGCAGTACTTC
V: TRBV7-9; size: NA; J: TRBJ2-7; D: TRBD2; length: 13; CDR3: CASSPTSGFGQYF; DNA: TGTGCCAGCAGTCCGACTAGCGGGTTCGGGCAGTACTTC
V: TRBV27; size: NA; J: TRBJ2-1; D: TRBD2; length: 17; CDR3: CASSLSTGTSAYNEQFF; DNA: TGTGCCAGCAGCCTCTCCACCGGGACTAGCGCTTACAATGAGCAGTTCTTC
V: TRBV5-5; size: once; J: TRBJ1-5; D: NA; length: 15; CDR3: CASSLAGINIQPQHF; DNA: TGTGCCAGCAGCTTGGCCGGGATTAACATTCAGCCCCAGCATTTT
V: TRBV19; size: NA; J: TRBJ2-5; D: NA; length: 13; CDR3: CATESATSGTQYF; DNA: TGTGCCACCGAATCGGCTACTAGTGGGACCCAGTACTTC
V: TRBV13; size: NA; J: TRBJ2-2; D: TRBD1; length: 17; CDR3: CASSLARDRGYTGELFF; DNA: TGTGCCAGCAGCTTAGCCCGGGACAGGGGGTACACCGGGGAGCTGTTTTTT
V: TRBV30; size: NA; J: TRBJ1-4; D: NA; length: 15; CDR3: CAWSVMAAVNEKLFF; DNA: TGTGCCTGGAGTGTAATGGCGGCAGTTAATGAAAAACTGTTTTTT
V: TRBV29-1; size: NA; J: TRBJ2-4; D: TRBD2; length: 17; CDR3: CSGTLGTSGRAKNIQYF; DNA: TGCAGCGGAACCTTGGGGACTAGCGGGAGGGCCAAAAACATTCAGTACTTC
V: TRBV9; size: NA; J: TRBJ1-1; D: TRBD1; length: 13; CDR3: CASSLQGGTEAFF; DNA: TGTGCCAGCAGCCTACAGGGGGGGACTGAAGCTTTCTTT
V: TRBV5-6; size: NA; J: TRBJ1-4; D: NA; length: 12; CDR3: CASSLRGEKLFF; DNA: TGTGCCAGCAGCTTGCGGGGTGAAAAACTGTTTTTT
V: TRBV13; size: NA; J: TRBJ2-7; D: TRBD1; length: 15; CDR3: CASSLVGTGNYEQYF; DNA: TGTGCCAGCAGCTTGGTTGGGACAGGGAATTACGAGCAGTACTTC
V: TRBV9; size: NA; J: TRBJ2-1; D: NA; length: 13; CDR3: CASSVNYYNEQFF; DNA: TGTGCCAGCAGCGTAAACTATTACAATGAGCAGTTCTTC
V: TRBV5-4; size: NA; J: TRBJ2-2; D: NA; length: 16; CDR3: CASSHAEVTTGGELFF; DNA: TGTGCCAGCAGCCACGCGGAGGTTACCACTGGGGGGGAGCTGTTTTTT
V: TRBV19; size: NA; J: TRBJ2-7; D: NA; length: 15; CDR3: CASSIVAGATYEQYF; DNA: TGTGCCAGTAGTATAGTGGCGGGTGCCACCTACGAGCAGTACTTC
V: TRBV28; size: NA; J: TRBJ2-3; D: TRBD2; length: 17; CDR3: CASSLTSGSPSTDTQYF; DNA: TGTGCCAGCAGTTTGACTAGCGGGAGCCCTAGCACAGATACGCAGTATTTT
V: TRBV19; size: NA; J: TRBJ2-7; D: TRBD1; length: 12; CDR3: CASQGGTYEQYF; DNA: TGTGCCAGTCAAGGGGGCACCTACGAGCAGTACTTC
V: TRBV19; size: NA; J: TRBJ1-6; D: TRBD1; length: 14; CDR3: CASSRDSLNSPLHF; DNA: TGTGCCAGTAGTCGGGACAGCCTTAATTCACCCCTCCACTTT
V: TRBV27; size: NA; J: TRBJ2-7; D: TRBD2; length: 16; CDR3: CASSPGAGLAVYEQYF; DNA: TGTGCCAGCAGTCCAGGGGCGGGACTAGCAGTCTACGAGCAGTACTTC
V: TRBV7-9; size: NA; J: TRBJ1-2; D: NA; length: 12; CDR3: CASSLLRGIYTF; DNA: TGTGCCAGCAGCTTACTCCGGGGTATCTACACCTTC
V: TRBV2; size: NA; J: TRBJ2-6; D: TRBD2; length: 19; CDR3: CASSGTSGRTNSGANVLTF; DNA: TGTGCCAGCAGTGGAACTAGCGGGAGGACCAACTCTGGGGCCAACGTCCTGACTTTC
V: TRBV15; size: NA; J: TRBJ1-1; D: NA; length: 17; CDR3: CATSRDPRRGGKTEAFF; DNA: TGTGCCACCAGCAGAGATCCCAGAAGGGGGGGGAAGACTGAAGCTTTCTTT
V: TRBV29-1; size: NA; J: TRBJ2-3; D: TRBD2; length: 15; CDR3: CSVVLAGGPGDTQYF; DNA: TGCAGCGTCGTTCTAGCGGGAGGGCCAGGAGATACGCAGTATTTT
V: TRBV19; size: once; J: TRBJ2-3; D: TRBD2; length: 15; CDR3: CASSGLAGSTDTQYF; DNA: TGTGCCAGTAGTGGTCTAGCGGGGAGCACAGATACGCAGTATTTT
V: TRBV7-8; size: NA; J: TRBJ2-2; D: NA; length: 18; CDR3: CASSLSGETITNTGELFF; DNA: TGTGCCAGCAGCTTGTCAGGGGAGACTATTACGAACACCGGGGAGCTGTTTTTT
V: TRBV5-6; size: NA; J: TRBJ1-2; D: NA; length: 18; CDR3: CASSLRGGRTSSYYGYTF; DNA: TGTGCCAGCAGCTTAAGAGGGGGTAGGACCTCCTCGTACTATGGCTACACCTTC
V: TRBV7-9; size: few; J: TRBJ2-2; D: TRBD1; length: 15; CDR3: CASSSTGGNTGELFF; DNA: TGTGCCAGCAGCTCGACAGGGGGGAACACCGGGGAGCTGTTTTTT
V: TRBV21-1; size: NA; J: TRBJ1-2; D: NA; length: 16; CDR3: CASSNPRSGGNSGYTF; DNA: TGTGCCAGCAGCAATCCTCGAAGTGGAGGGAACTCCGGCTACACCTTC
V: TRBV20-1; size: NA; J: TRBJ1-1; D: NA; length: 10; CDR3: CSATGVEAFF; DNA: TGCAGTGCTACAGGGGTTGAAGCTTTCTTT
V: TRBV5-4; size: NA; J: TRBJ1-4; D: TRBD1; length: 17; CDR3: CASSLQGTGGSNEKLFF; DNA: TGTGCCAGCAGCTTGCAAGGGACAGGGGGATCTAATGAAAAACTGTTTTTT
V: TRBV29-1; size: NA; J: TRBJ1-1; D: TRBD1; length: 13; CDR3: CSVRQGANTEAFF; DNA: TGCAGCGTCCGACAGGGGGCGAACACTGAAGCTTTCTTT
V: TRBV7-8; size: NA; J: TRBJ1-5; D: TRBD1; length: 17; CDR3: CASSLGGQGALSQPQHF; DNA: TGTGCCAGCAGCTTAGGTGGACAGGGGGCGCTCAGTCAGCCCCAGCATTTT
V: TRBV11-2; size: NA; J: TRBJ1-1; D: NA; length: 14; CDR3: CASSFLQGSTEAFF; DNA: TGTGCCAGCAGCTTTCTCCAGGGAAGCACTGAAGCTTTCTTT
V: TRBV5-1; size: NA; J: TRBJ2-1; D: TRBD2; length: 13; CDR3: CASSSLAGNEQFF; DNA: TGCGCCAGCAGCTCCCTAGCGGGCAATGAGCAGTTCTTC
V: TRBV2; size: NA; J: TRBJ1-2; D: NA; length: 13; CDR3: CASRTGNDYGYTF; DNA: TGTGCCAGCAGAACAGGGAACGACTATGGCTACACCTTC
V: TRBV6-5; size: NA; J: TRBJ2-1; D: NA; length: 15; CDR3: CASSALALSYNEQFF; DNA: TGTGCCAGCAGTGCACTAGCCCTCTCCTACAATGAGCAGTTCTTC
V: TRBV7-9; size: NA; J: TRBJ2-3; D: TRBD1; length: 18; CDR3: CASSTSRPDRVVADTQYF; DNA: TGTGCCAGCAGCACCAGCAGGCCGGACAGGGTGGTTGCAGATACGCAGTATTTT
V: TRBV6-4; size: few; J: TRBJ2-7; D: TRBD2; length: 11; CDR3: CAGRGVNEQYF; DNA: TGTGCCGGGCGGGGGGTGAACGAGCAGTACTTC
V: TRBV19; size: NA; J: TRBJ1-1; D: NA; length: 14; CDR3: CASSLGLQNTEAFF; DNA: TGTGCCAGTTCCCTGGGACTGCAGAACACTGAAGCTTTCTTT
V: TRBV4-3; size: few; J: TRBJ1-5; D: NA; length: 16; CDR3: CASSQDYRAGNQPQHF; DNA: TGCGCCAGCAGCCAAGATTATAGGGCAGGGAATCAGCCCCAGCATTTT
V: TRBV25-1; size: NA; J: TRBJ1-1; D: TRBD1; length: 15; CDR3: CASSVGTGWNTEAFF; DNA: TGTGCCAGCAGTGTAGGGACAGGGTGGAACACTGAAGCTTTCTTT
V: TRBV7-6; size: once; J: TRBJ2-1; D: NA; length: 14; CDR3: CASSLAGEGNEQFF; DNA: TGTGCCAGCAGCTTAGCGGGAGAGGGCAATGAGCAGTTCTTC
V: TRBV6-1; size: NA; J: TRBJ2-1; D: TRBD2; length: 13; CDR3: CASSSGTKNEQFF; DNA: TGTGCCAGCAGTTCCGGGACTAAGAATGAGCAGTTCTTC